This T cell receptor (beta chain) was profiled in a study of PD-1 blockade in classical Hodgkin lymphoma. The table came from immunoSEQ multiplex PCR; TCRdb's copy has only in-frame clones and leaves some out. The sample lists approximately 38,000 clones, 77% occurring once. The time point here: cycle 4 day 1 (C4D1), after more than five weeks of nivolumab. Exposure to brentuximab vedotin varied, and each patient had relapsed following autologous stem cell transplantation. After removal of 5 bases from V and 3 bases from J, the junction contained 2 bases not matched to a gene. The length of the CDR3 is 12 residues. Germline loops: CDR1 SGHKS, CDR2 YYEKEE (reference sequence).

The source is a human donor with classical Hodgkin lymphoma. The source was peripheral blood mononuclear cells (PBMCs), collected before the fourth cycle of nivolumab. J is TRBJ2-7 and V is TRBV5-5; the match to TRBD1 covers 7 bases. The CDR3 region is CASRRDSYEQYF. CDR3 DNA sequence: TGTGCCAGCAGACGGGACAGCTACGAGCAGTACTTC.